One and the same sample provided the 6 T cell receptor beta chains below, sequenced in a study of blood T cells in healthy people across ages. PCR was performed a second time for about 7 to 12 cycles using a sample-barcoded 5' primer and a J-beta primer mix. TCRdb re-called the 5' RACE reads with MiXCR, one entry per CDR3 protein. The sample shows about 930,000 distinct CDR3 sequences, around 29% of them seen only once. Separately, the same data were catalogued under a study of T cells of mothers and their children.

Sequencing was carried out using blood. The receptor set was obtained from a woman aged 40 to 50 in good health.

The sample holds many counts of this clonotype. The V gene is TRBV12-3 or TRBV12-4, the J gene TRBJ1-6, with unresolved D. This CDR3 comprises 15 residues. Trimming pared 1 base from V and 6 bases from J, leaving 10 bases between. The CDR3 coding sequence is TGTGCCAGCAGTTTAGGCGGCAGGATTAATTCACCCCTCCACTTT. Encoded protein: CASSLGGRINSPLHF.

A few counts support this clonotype. For the CDR3, the DNA is TGTGCCAGCAGCCTTAGCGGGGCTTCGGCAGATACGCAGTATTTT. This encodes CASSLSGASADTQYF. The V gene is TRBV6-4, the J gene TRBJ2-3; 8 positions agree with TRBD2. V lost 6 bases, J lost 4 bases, and 9 bases stayed unmatched. The germline V gene encodes CDR1 MRHNA and CDR2 SNTAGT. The CDR3 has 15 amino acids.

Only one count was recorded for this clonotype. V gene TRBV6-5 combines with J gene TRBJ2-5; no reliable D call. Matching the DNA end better, TRBJ2-7 makes the J call doubtful. Germline values: CDR1 MNHEY, CDR2 SVGAGI. This CDR3 is 14 amino acids long. The CDR3 DNA is TGTGCCAGCAGTTCTCTCCCCGGTGTGTACGAGCAGTACTTC. Protein sequence: CASSSLPGVYEQYF.

This clonotype was recorded at least ten times. The V and J genes are TRBV12-3 or TRBV12-4 and TRBJ2-5; 10 bases match TRBD2. This CDR3 is built from 14 residues. V gave up 5 bases and J gave up 5 bases; unmatched junction bases: 5. CDR3 DNA: TGTGCCAGCAGTCGGACTAGCGGCGCGGAGACCCAGTACTTC. Its translation: CASSRTSGAETQYF.

This chain connects TRBV2 to TRBJ1-1; 9 bases align to TRBD1. The ends lost 5 bases at V and 8 bases at J; junction bases unmatched: 9. Germline V gene sequence: CDR1 SNHLY, CDR2 FYNNEI. The CDR3 has 14 residues. CDR3 region: CASSRAGQGSEAFF. The CDR3 coding sequence is TGTGCCAGCAGTCGAGCCGGACAGGGGTCAGAAGCTTTCTTT.

Regarding this clonotype: One end of the junction is discordant with germline, which a read error may explain. The chain links TRBV6-2 or TRBV6-3 to TRBJ2-1; possible D gene TRBD2, 7 bases. Germline loops: CDR1 MNHEY, CDR2 SVGEGT. The CDR3 is 14 residues long. CDR3: CTSSVGGGGNEQFF. The DNA for the CDR3 is TGTACCAGCAGTGTTGGGGGCGGGGGCAATGAGCAGTTCTTC.